This T cell receptor (beta chain) was captured by sequencing in a study of T-cell memory formation after mild COVID-19. One entry per CDR3 protein, called by TCRdb with MiXCR from the 5' RACE reads. The sample shows 180,000 or so distinct CDR3 sequences, roughly 17% of them seen only once. The ends were cut back, 5 bases at V and 2 bases at J, with 8 bases in the middle. Per the germline V gene, CDR1 is DFQATT and CDR2 is SNEGSKA (reference sequence). CDR3 length: 12 residues. This clonotype was detected only a few times. The TCR originated in an adult woman who had mild COVID-19 (a few samples of this study predate the infection). Cell type and time point are not known. The sequencing input was PBMCs or a T cell subset sorted from them (not recorded which). V gene TRBV20-1 combines with J gene TRBJ2-3; no firm D call. In DNA form, the CDR3 reads TGCAGTGCTCCTACCGACACAGATACGCAGTATTTT. Translation: CSAPTDTDTQYF.